The 25 T cell receptor beta chains presented below share a single source sample, sequenced in a study of shared clonotypes between healthy human individuals. Assay used: immunoSEQ multiplex PCR; TCRdb lists only in-frame clones, some missing. The profile shows around 940,000 clones, approximately 80% of them singletons. Input material: memory CD4+ T cells sorted from blood. Subset noted: CD45RA-negative fraction. The receptors shown here come from a man between 18 and 29 years old in good health.

V gene TRBV19 combines with J gene TRBJ1-4, with 8 bases lining up with TRBD1. This CDR3 comprises 15 residues. Per the germline V gene, CDR1 is LNHDA and CDR2 is SQIVND (reference sequence). V gave up 1 base and J gave up 8 bases; unmatched junction bases: 6. CDR3 amino acids: CASSIVGRGREKLFF. The CDR3 bases are TGTGCCAGTAGTATAGTCGGCAGGGGGCGAGAAAAACTGTTTTTT.

The V and J genes are TRBV28 and TRBJ2-5, with TRBD2 matching over 11 bases. The ends lost 5 bases at V and 5 bases at J; junction bases unmatched: 4. The germline CDR1 and CDR2 sequences are MDHEN and SYDVKM. This CDR3 spans 14 amino acids. CDR3 DNA: TGTGCCAGCAGTATAGCGGGGGGGTTTGAGACCCAGTACTTC. This codes for CASSIAGGFETQYF.

Here the CDR3 DNA reads TGCGCCAGCAGCCAGGACATGGCCAACGCGAACACCGGGGAGCTGTTTTTT. Translation: CASSQDMANANTGELFF. The V gene is TRBV4-3, the J gene TRBJ2-2; D might be TRBD1 (5 bases). This CDR3 spans 17 amino acids. In germline, CDR1 is LGHNA, CDR2 YSLEER. V was shortened by 3 bases and J by 0 bases, with 14 bases between the two germline ends.

The V and J genes are TRBV10-3 and TRBJ2-7; TRBD1 might be the D (6 bases). Trimming stripped 2 bases from V and 5 bases from J, with 13 bases between. This CDR3 comprises 14 residues. Germline assignment: CDR1 ENHRY and CDR2 SYGVKD. The DNA of the CDR3 is TGTGCCATCAGTGAGGGGGCAGGGGTACACGAGCAGTACTTC. Translated: CAISEGAGVHEQYF.

The chain links TRBV30 to TRBJ2-7; D remains ambiguous. This CDR3 has 15 residues. V lost 0 bases and J lost 0, with 12 bases in between. Germline V gene sequence: CDR1 GTSNPN, CDR2 SVGIG (reference sequence). Here the CDR3 DNA reads TGTGCCTGGAGTGTACAGAGGACCACCTCCTACGAGCAGTACTTC. Amino acids: CAWSVQRTTSYEQYF.

The chain is built from TRBV6-1 and TRBJ1-6, with unresolved D. The CDR3 has 14 residues. Germline CDR1 and CDR2: MNHNS and SASEGT. V lost 10 bases to trimming and J lost 7 bases, with 17 bases between them. The CDR3 spells CATSEGGNNSPLHF. The CDR3 DNA follows: TGTGCCACTTCGGAGGGAGGGAACAATTCACCCCTCCACTTT.

The rearrangement links TRBV7-9 to TRBJ1-5; 8 bases are shared with TRBD1. The CDR3 is 12 residues long. V gave up 8 bases and J gave up 9 bases; unmatched junction bases: 6. CDR1 is SEHNR and CDR2 is FQNEAQ in the germline V gene (reference sequence). The CDR3 loop reads CASGQGSSPQHF. The DNA of the CDR3 is TGTGCCAGCGGACAGGGTAGTTCGCCCCAGCATTTT.

This sequence joins TRBV6-5 and TRBJ1-6; D not resolved. Looked up from germline, CDR1 is MNHEY and CDR2 is SVGAGI. The ends were cut back, 5 bases at V and 7 bases at J, with 12 bases in the middle. The CDR3 has 14 amino acids. This CDR3 reads CASSPGLDNSPLHF. Here the CDR3 DNA reads TGTGCCAGCAGTCCAGGATTGGACAATTCACCCCTCCACTTT.

The V call is TRBV6-5, the J call TRBJ1-1; TRBD1 matches 9 bases. The CDR3 contains 15 residues. Trimming took 6 bases from V and 3 from J; bases not matched to a gene: 8. CDR1 is MNHEY, CDR2 SVGAGI, per germline. The CDR3 region has the DNA TGTGCCAGCAGGCCCCTACAGGGGGCGGACACTGAAGCTTTCTTT. This encodes CASRPLQGADTEAFF.

The chain carries TRBV13 and TRBJ1-2, with no clear D. The ends were cut back, 0 bases at V and 3 bases at J, with 14 bases in the middle. The CDR3 has 16 amino acids. From germline, CDR1 is PRHDT and CDR2 FYEKMQ (reference sequence). CDR3 protein: CASSLGLGRLDYGYTF. The CDR3 DNA is TGTGCCAGCAGCTTAGGCCTGGGCAGGTTGGACTATGGCTACACCTTC.

The CDR3: CAISESGTGEEQYF. The DNA of the CDR3 is TGTGCCATCAGTGAGTCAGGGACAGGGGAGGAGCAGTACTTC. This rearrangement joins TRBV10-3 to TRBJ2-7; 10 bases match TRBD1. The CDR3 is 14 residues long. Looked up from germline, CDR1 is ENHRY and CDR2 is SYGVKD. V shed 0 bases, J shed 7 bases, and the junction held 3 bases outside the gene matches.

This clone was detected a few times. V usage is TRBV7-3 and J usage is TRBJ1-2; no clear D gene. The CDR3 length is 15 residues. The germline V and J ends were trimmed by 1 base and 0 bases, with 9 bases remaining between them. Germline lookup yields CDR1 SGHTA and CDR2 FQGTGA. The CDR3, as DNA: TGTGCCAGCAGCTTAAGGACGGCTCCTAACTATGGCTACACCTTC. Its translation is CASSLRTAPNYGYTF.

The chain joins TRBV29-1 to TRBJ1-1; D is ambiguous. The V gene's germline CDR1 is SQVTM and CDR2 ANQGSEA. The CDR3 is made up of 12 amino acids. Deletions cut 1 base from V and 13 bases from J, with 16 bases between. The CDR3 region is CSVEGQERSGFF. The CDR3 nucleotides read TGCAGCGTTGAAGGTCAGGAGAGGTCGGGTTTCTTT.

J is TRBJ2-3 and V is TRBV6-5; 7 bases agree with TRBD2. The germline V gene has CDR1 MNHEY and CDR2 SVGAGI. This CDR3 spans 14 amino acids. The V and J ends lost 7 bases and 3 bases, in that order; junction bases with no gene match: 7. The CDR3 DNA follows: TGTGCCAGCAATCGCGGGAGTAAGACAGATACGCAGTATTTT. Its protein product is CASNRGSKTDTQYF.

To note about this clone: This may arise from a read error, as a much more abundant clone is one base away. Different DNA sequences within this sample yield the same CDR3. The chain carries TRBV5-1 and TRBJ2-7; D is perhaps TRBD1 (6 bases). Germline V lookup: CDR1 SGHRS, CDR2 YFSETQ. Trimming stripped 4 bases from V and 2 bases from J, with 10 bases between. The CDR3 is 13 residues long. DNA for the CDR3: TGCGCCAGCAGCCCCGGGGACACCTACGAGCAGTACTTC. This codes for CASSPGDTYEQYF.

V and J are TRBV6-7 and TRBJ2-1, with D maybe TRBD2 (6 bases). TRBV6-7 is placed among ORFs of uncertain function. V was shortened by 2 bases and J by 4 bases, with 15 bases between the two germline ends. The CDR3 is 16 residues long. The CDR3 DNA follows: TGTGCCAGCAGTTACCCTTTCTTAGCGGAATACAATGAGCAGTTCTTC. This encodes CASSYPFLAEYNEQFF.

The chain couples TRBV5-1 to TRBJ2-7; maybe TRBD2 (5 bases). V gave up 2 bases and J gave up 0 bases, with 18 bases separating them. The CDR3 runs 17 residues. The germline gives CDR1 SGHRS, CDR2 YFSETQ. The DNA for the CDR3 is TGCGCCAGCAGCTTTTTGGACTCTCAACTTGGCTCCTACGAGCAGTACTTC. As protein: CASSFLDSQLGSYEQYF.

V gene TRBV15 combines with J gene TRBJ2-5, with D unresolved. V dropped 1 base and J dropped 2 bases, with 11 bases sitting between them. CDR1 and CDR2 from the germline V gene are LNHNV and YYDKDF (reference sequence). CDR3 length: 15 amino acids. CDR3 sequence: CATSRVDHRQETQYF. CDR3 nucleotide sequence: TGTGCCACCAGCAGAGTGGATCACAGACAAGAGACCCAGTACTTC.

Comments on this clone: A much larger clonotype is one base distant, so this may be a read error. DNA for the CDR3: TGTGCCAGCAGCACTAGCGGGGGGGCCAATGAGCAGTTCTTC. It translates to CASSTSGGANEQFF. This chain links TRBV5-4 with TRBJ2-1; TRBD2 matches 13 bases. The CDR3 has 14 amino acids. Trimming at V came to 4 bases and at J to 6 bases, leaving 1 base not matched to a gene. CDR1 is SGHNT, CDR2 YYREEE, per germline (reference sequence). Full variable domain (missing parts from reference TRBV5-4 and TRBJ2-1): ETGVTQSPTHLIKTRGQQVTLRCSSQSGHNTVSWYQQALGQGPQFIFQYYREEENGRGNFPPRFSGLQFPNYSSELNVNALELDDSALYLCASSTSGGANEQFFGPGTRLTVL.

CDR3 DNA: TGTGCCAGCAGCCCCCTTGGGGGGCGCTCAGATACGCAGTATTTT. Translation gives CASSPLGGRSDTQYF. The chain joins TRBV11-2 to TRBJ2-3; D may be TRBD1 or TRBD2 (6 bases each). The length of the CDR3 is 15 residues. V gave up 5 bases and J gave up 4 bases, with 16 bases separating them. Germline V gene lookup returns CDR1 SGHAT and CDR2 FQNNGV.

V usage is TRBV19 and J usage is TRBJ2-1; 7 bases align to TRBD2. CDR1 and CDR2 from the germline V gene are LNHDA and SQIVND (reference sequence). The CDR3 totals 13 residues. The V segment lost 5 bases and the J segment 9 bases; nucleotides outside the gene matches: 7. The CDR3 DNA sequence: TGTGCCAGTAGTCTGGGACTATACGGTGAGCAGTTCTTC. Translating it yields CASSLGLYGEQFF.

This clone was recorded a few times. The CDR3 coding sequence is TGTGCCAGCATAGGGCAAATGAACACTGAAGCTTTCTTT. This translates into CASIGQMNTEAFF. The chain couples TRBV5-6 to TRBJ1-1; D gene ambiguous. Germline lookup yields CDR1 SGHDT and CDR2 YYEEEE. V lost 6 bases and J lost 0, with 9 bases in between. The CDR3 has 13 residues.

The rearrangement uses TRBV30 and TRBJ2-7; 7 nucleotides match TRBD1. The CDR3 length is 15 residues. V was pared by 3 bases and J by 3 bases, with 11 bases of the junction left unmatched. Germline CDR1 is GTSNPN and CDR2 is SVGIG (reference sequence). The CDR3 protein is CAWSKGARYFYEQYF. CDR3 sequence (DNA): TGTGCCTGGAGCAAGGGGGCGCGATATTTCTACGAGCAGTACTTC.

The rearrangement links TRBV28 to TRBJ2-7, with TRBD1 identical over 12 bases. Germline V gene data show CDR1 as MDHEN and CDR2 as SYDVKM. The CDR3 covers 17 residues. J was trimmed by 2 bases and V by 4 bases; bases with no gene match: 9. CDR3 sequence: CASSSFPGQGATYEQYF. Written as DNA, the CDR3 is TGTGCCAGCAGTTCATTCCCGGGACAGGGGGCAACCTACGAGCAGTACTTC. Using reference TRBV28 and TRBJ2-7 for the parts outside the CDR3, the full variable domain is DVKVTQSSRYLVKRTGEKVFLECVQDMDHENMFWYRQDPGLGLRLIYFSYDVKMKEKGDIPEGYSVSREKKERFSLILESASTNQTSMYLCASSSFPGQGATYEQYFGPGTRLTVT.

In the case of this clone: The sample holds other DNA sequences that translate to the same CDR3. The J gene is TRBJ1-4, the V gene TRBV30; maybe TRBD1 (5 bases). The V end lost 2 bases, the J end lost 7 bases, and 11 bases lay between the germline ends. Germline loops: CDR1 GTSNPN, CDR2 SVGIG (reference sequence). The CDR3 runs to 13 residues. The CDR3 DNA reads as TGTGCCTGGAGTAGGGGCGCAGGTGAAAAACTGTTTTTT. Protein: CAWSRGAGEKLFF.